What follows are 3 T cell receptor beta chains derived from one specimen sequenced in a study of T cells in Graves' hyperthyroidism and ophthalmopathy. Authors of the study amplified TCR beta CDR3 regions from RNA transcripts. The HTBI set primed first-round TCR CDR3 RT-PCR. TCRdb re-called the multiplex PCR reads with MiXCR, one entry per CDR3 protein. The sample yields about 360,000 distinct CDR3 sequences, around 14% seen once. Sequencing used blood. The receptors here all came from a woman under 30 with Graves' hyperthyroidism that later progressed to Graves' ophthalmopathy.

Many counts were recorded for this clonotype. V gene TRBV30 combines with J gene TRBJ2-5; D gene uncertain. Trimming took off 2 bases at V and 2 bases at J, with 0 bases between the two ends. Looked up from germline, CDR1 is GTSNPN and CDR2 is SVGIG (reference sequence). CDR3 length: 10 amino acids. CDR3 in DNA: TGTGCCTGGAGTCAAGAGACCCAGTACTTC. Residues: CAWSQETQYF.

This clonotype was counted many times. The chain joins TRBV5-1 to TRBJ2-5; D perhaps matches TRBD2 (5 bases). The CDR3 is 13 amino acids. CDR1 is SGHRS, CDR2 YFSETQ, per germline. V lost 7 bases to trimming and J lost 1 base, with 11 bases between them. This CDR3 is CASARDPQETQYF. CDR3 sequence (DNA): TGCGCCAGCGCCCGGGATCCCCAAGAGACCCAGTACTTC.

Comments on this clonotype: At one end, the junction sequence differs from germline, possibly due to a read error. J is TRBJ1-2 and V is TRBV28; D unclear. Germline V gene data show CDR1 as MDHEN and CDR2 as SYDVKM. The CDR3 sequence is 13 residues long. The CDR3 is CAGSLAREYGYTF. CDR3 DNA: TGTGCCGGCAGTTTGGCCAGAGAGTATGGCTACACCTTC.